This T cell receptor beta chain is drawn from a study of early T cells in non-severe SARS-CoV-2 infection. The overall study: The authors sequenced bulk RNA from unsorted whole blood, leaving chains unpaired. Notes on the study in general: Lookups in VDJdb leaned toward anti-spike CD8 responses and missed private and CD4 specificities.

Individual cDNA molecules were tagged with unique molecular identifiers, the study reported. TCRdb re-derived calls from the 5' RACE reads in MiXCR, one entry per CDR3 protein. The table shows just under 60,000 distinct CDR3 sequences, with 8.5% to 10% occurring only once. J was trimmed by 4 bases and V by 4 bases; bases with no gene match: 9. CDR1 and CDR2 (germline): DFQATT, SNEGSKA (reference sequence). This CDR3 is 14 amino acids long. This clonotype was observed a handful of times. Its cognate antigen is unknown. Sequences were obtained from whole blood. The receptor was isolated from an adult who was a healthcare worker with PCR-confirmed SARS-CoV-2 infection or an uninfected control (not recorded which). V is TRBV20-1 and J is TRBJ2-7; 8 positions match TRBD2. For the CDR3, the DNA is TGCAGTGCTATTCTTCGCGGGACTAGGTACGAGCAGTACTTC. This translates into CSAILRGTRYEQYF.